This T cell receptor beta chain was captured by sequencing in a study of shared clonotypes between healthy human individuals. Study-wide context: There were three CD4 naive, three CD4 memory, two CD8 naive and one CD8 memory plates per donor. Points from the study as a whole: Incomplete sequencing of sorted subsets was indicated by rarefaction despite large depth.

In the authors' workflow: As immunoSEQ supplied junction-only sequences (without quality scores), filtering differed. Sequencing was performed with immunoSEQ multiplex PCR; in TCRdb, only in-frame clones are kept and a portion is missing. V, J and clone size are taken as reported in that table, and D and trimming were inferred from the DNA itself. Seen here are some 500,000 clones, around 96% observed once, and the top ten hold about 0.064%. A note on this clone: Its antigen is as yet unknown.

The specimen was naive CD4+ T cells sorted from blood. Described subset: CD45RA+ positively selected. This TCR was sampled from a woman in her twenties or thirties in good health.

The CDR3 loop reads CASSLLLLAKADTQYF. The CDR3 nucleotides read TGTGCCAGCAGCTTACTCCTCCTGGCCAAGGCAGATACGCAGTATTTT. This sequence joins TRBV5-4 and TRBJ2-3, with no clear D. The germline V and J ends were trimmed by 2 bases and 4 bases, with 17 bases remaining between them. CDR3 length equals 16 residues. Germline assignment: CDR1 SGHNT and CDR2 YYREEE (reference sequence).